Each of the 29 T cell receptor beta chains below was sequenced from the same sample in a study of CD8+CD57+ T cells in acquired aplastic anemia. According to the study, genomic DNA was the template for TCR beta VDJ and CDR3 profiling. One entry per CDR3 protein, called by TCRdb with MiXCR from the reads. The sample has 150,000 to 200,000 distinct CDR3 sequences; 55% to 70% are singletons. Sample: sorted CD4+, CD8+, or CD8+CD57+ T cells (not recorded which) from PBMCs. These receptors were taken from a human donor with severe aplastic anemia or a healthy control (not recorded which).

This clonotype was seen a handful of times. The V gene is TRBV7-9, the J gene TRBJ2-7, with TRBD1 matching over 7 bases. Germline CDR1 SEHNR, CDR2 FQNEAQ (reference sequence). There are 15 residues in the CDR3. V was pared by 0 bases and J by 6 bases, with 8 bases of the junction left unmatched. DNA of the CDR3: TGTGCCAGCAGCTTAGCTAGGACAGGCCTCCCCGAGCAGTACTTC. Amino acids: CASSLARTGLPEQYF.

J is TRBJ1-1 and V is TRBV10-3; no clear D. The germline V and J ends were trimmed by 11 bases and 3 bases, with 16 bases remaining between them. The CDR3 is 13 residues long. In germline, CDR1 is ENHRY, CDR2 SYGVKD. The CDR3: CASKLRVDTEAFF. CDR3 sequence (DNA): TGTGCCTCCAAATTAAGGGTGGACACTGAAGCTTTCTTT.

The chain joins TRBV28 to TRBJ1-6, with 7 nucleotides matching TRBD1. This CDR3 has 13 amino acids. The V segment lost 10 bases and the J segment 7 bases; nucleotides outside the gene matches: 7. Germline values: CDR1 MDHEN, CDR2 SYDVKM. In DNA form, the CDR3 reads TGTGCCACCCAGGGGACAGCGAATTCACCCCTCCACTTT. It codes for CATQGTANSPLHF.

This chain connects TRBV6-5 to TRBJ1-5; no clear D gene. Germline assignment: CDR1 MNHEY and CDR2 SVGAGI. The CDR3 loop spans 14 amino acids. Trimming stripped 4 bases from V and 3 bases from J, with 10 bases between. The CDR3 nucleotides read TGTGCCAGCAGTTCCGCCTATTCCAATCAGCCCCAGCATTTT. It yields the protein CASSSAYSNQPQHF.

This clonotype occurred a few times. The chain recombines TRBV29-1 with TRBJ1-1, with TRBD1 matching 7 bases. The length of the CDR3 is 13 residues. Germline V lookup: CDR1 SQVTM, CDR2 ANQGSEA. Losses at the gene ends were 6 bases for V and 10 bases for J; bases not matched to a gene: 14. CDR3 amino acids: CSVGGGGTEVAFF. The CDR3 nucleotides are TGCAGCGTCGGCGGAGGGGGCACTGAGGTAGCTTTCTTT.

This clonotype was counted only a few times. The V gene is TRBV10-3, the J gene TRBJ1-3; D is unresolved. The V gene lost 5 bases and the J gene lost 8 bases, with 22 bases spanning the gap. This CDR3 spans 16 amino acids. In germline, CDR1 is ENHRY, CDR2 SYGVKD. The CDR3 sequence is CAISFSPDQNRDTIYF. CDR3 DNA sequence: TGTGCCATCAGTTTTTCCCCGGACCAAAATAGGGACACCATATATTTT.

The chain is built from TRBV7-8 and TRBJ1-2; D is possibly TRBD1 (6 bases). The CDR3 runs to 14 residues. V was trimmed by 1 base and J by 2 bases, leaving 8 bases between them. Germline V gene lookup returns CDR1 SGHVS and CDR2 FQNEAQ. The CDR3 DNA reads TGTGCCAGCAGCTTAGTCACAGGGAACTATGGCTACACCTTC. Protein: CASSLVTGNYGYTF.

This clonotype was found once. The rearrangement links TRBV9 to TRBJ2-3; TRBD2 matches 11 bases. Germline V gene sequence: CDR1 SGDLS, CDR2 YYNGEE. J gave up 4 bases and V 0 bases, and 1 base lay outside the gene matches. The CDR3 runs 15 residues. This CDR3 is CASSVEGLAADTQYF. The CDR3 DNA reads as TGTGCCAGCAGCGTAGAGGGACTAGCGGCAGATACGCAGTATTTT.

The rearrangement joins TRBV5-6 to TRBJ2-7; 11 bases agree with TRBD2. The V and J ends lost 0 bases and 3 bases, in that order; junction bases with no gene match: 5. CDR1 is SGHDT and CDR2 is YYEEEE in the germline V gene. CDR3 size: 16 residues. The CDR3 coding sequence is TGTGCCAGCAGCTTGGCGCTAGCGGGAGGAAGCTACGAGCAGTACTTC. Translated: CASSLALAGGSYEQYF.

This clonotype was detected a few times. The chain employs TRBV30 and TRBJ1-1; TRBD1 aligns across 9 bases. The CDR3 consists of 16 residues. The junction had 10 bases not matched to a gene; V was cut back by 5 bases and J by 0 bases. Germline V gene lookup returns CDR1 GTSNPN and CDR2 SVGIG (reference sequence). CDR3 loop: CAWDLDRGGMNTEAFF. The CDR3 DNA is TGTGCCTGGGACCTGGACAGGGGTGGGATGAACACTGAAGCTTTCTTT.

This clonotype was seen repeatedly, ten times or more. The V and J genes are TRBV7-3 and TRBJ2-3, with D perhaps being TRBD1 or TRBD2 (6 bases each). The CDR3 covers 15 residues. Between the trimmed V and J ends, which lost 4 bases and 2 bases, there was a span of 13 bases. Germline V gives CDR1 SGHTA, CDR2 FQGTGA. CDR3 loop: CASSSTGAATDTQYF. The CDR3 region has the DNA TGTGCCAGCAGCTCCACGGGGGCCGCCACAGATACGCAGTATTTT.

The rearrangement links TRBV7-8 to TRBJ1-2, with a possible D match to TRBD1 (5 bases). CDR1 is SGHVS and CDR2 is FQNEAQ in the germline V gene. This CDR3 has 15 amino acids. V was shortened by 5 bases and J by 7 bases, with 20 bases between the two germline ends. Here the CDR3 reads CASSLPTRGLAGYTF. The DNA for the CDR3 is TGTGCCAGCAGCCTGCCCACGAGGGGCTTAGCTGGCTACACCTTC.

The chain combines TRBV6-4 with TRBJ2-3; D unclear. Germline V gives CDR1 MRHNA, CDR2 SNTAGT. V was clipped by 4 bases and J by 0 bases, with 8 bases between them. The CDR3 has 14 residues. Written as DNA, the CDR3 is TGTGCCAGCAGTGGCGAAGGGAGCACAGATACGCAGTATTTT. This translates into CASSGEGSTDTQYF.

This clonotype has ten or more counts. This chain links TRBV29-1 with TRBJ2-1; 14 nucleotides match TRBD2. Germline CDR1 reads SQVTM; CDR2 reads ANQGSEA. J was trimmed by 7 bases and V by 5 bases; bases with no gene match: 7. The CDR3 contains 15 residues. The CDR3 DNA is TGCAGCGTTTTATTGACTAGCGGGGGGGGAAATGAGCAGTTCTTC. Amino acid sequence: CSVLLTSGGGNEQFF.

The chain combines TRBV9 with TRBJ2-7; 7 nucleotides match TRBD2. The CDR3 length is 15 residues. Germline V lookup: CDR1 SGDLS, CDR2 YYNGEE. Trimming cost V 4 bases and J 7 bases; bases outside gene matches: 14. The CDR3 region is CASSPSLAGPREQYF. Here the CDR3 DNA reads TGTGCCAGCAGCCCTAGTTTAGCGGGCCCTCGGGAGCAGTACTTC.

This clonotype was seen only a few times. The rearrangement joins TRBV7-2 to TRBJ2-3, with D unresolved. Trimming removed 5 bases at V and 2 bases at J, with 5 bases between. The germline V gene encodes CDR1 SGHTA and CDR2 FQGNSA. The CDR3 is 12 amino acids. In nucleotides, the CDR3 is TGTGCCAGCAGCCTACACACAGATACGCAGTATTTT. Amino acids: CASSLHTDTQYF.

The chain recombines TRBV7-9 with TRBJ2-1, with TRBD1 as a possible D gene (7 bases). Germline CDR1 reads SEHNR; CDR2 reads FQNEAQ (reference sequence). This CDR3 is built from 13 residues. Trimming cost V 8 bases and J 10 bases, with 18 bases left between them. The CDR3 sequence: CASGAGGPEEQFF. Here the CDR3 DNA reads TGTGCCAGCGGCGCAGGGGGGCCGGAGGAGCAGTTCTTC.

V gene TRBV29-1 combines with J gene TRBJ2-7; D gene ambiguous. From germline, CDR1 is SQVTM and CDR2 ANQGSEA. Trimming removed 1 base at V and 2 bases at J, with 6 bases between. The CDR3 loop spans 12 amino acids. The CDR3 protein is CSVEGAPYEQYF. CDR3 in DNA: TGCAGCGTTGAAGGGGCACCCTACGAGCAGTACTTC.

The rearrangement joins TRBV12-3 or TRBV12-4 to TRBJ2-7; TRBD2 is a possible D gene (6 bases). There are 13 residues in the CDR3. Trimming shortened V by 3 bases and J by 5 bases, and 11 bases separated the two germline ends. The CDR3, as DNA: TGTGCCAGCAGTTTCATGGGAGGTGACGAGCAGTACTTC. This translates into CASSFMGGDEQYF.

This clonotype was observed a handful of times. V usage is TRBV2 and J usage is TRBJ2-5; weak D call: TRBD1 (6 bases). The CDR3 totals 12 residues. The germline gives CDR1 SNHLY, CDR2 FYNNEI. Trimming pared 10 bases from V and 0 bases from J, leaving 9 bases between. CDR3 nucleotide sequence: TGTGCCACCGCAGGGGACCAAGAGACCCAGTACTTC. Its protein is CATAGDQETQYF. Full variable domain (missing parts from reference TRBV2 and TRBJ2-5): EPEVTQTPSHQVTQMGQEVILRCVPISNHLYFYWYRQILGQKVEFLVSFYNNEISEKSEIFDDQFSVERPDGSNFTLKIRSTKLEDSAMYFCATAGDQETQYFGPGTRLLVL.

The CDR3 DNA reads TGTGCCAGCACTGACAGCTATGGCTACACCTTC. Translating gives CASTDSYGYTF. This chain uses TRBV25-1 with TRBJ1-2; possibly TRBD1 for D (5 bases). The CDR3 runs 11 residues. Trimming cost V 7 bases and J 4 bases, with 7 bases left between them. From germline, CDR1 is MGHDK and CDR2 SYGVNS.

Many counts were recorded for this clonotype. The rearrangement joins TRBV30 to TRBJ1-1; no clear D gene. Trimming left V 1 base short and J 8 bases short, with 11 bases between. CDR1 and CDR2 (germline): GTSNPN, SVGIG (reference sequence). This CDR3 region has 12 residues. The CDR3 nucleotides read TGTGCCTGGAGTGAGCTGTTGGGAGAAGCTTTCTTT. Translating gives CAWSELLGEAFF.

The rearrangement uses TRBV15 and TRBJ2-1, with D perhaps TRBD1 or TRBD2 (5 bases each). Germline CDR1 reads LNHNV; CDR2 reads YYDKDF (reference sequence). This CDR3 is 16 amino acids long. The ends were cut back, 0 bases at V and 5 bases at J, with 14 bases in the middle. CDR3 bases: TGTGCCACCAGCAGAGATCCGCCAGGGAGCCACAATGAGCAGTTCTTC. This codes for CATSRDPPGSHNEQFF.

The gene calls are TRBV4-2 and TRBJ2-1, with D perhaps given as TRBD1 or TRBD2 (5 bases each). Between the trimmed V and J ends, which lost 6 bases and 5 bases, there was a span of 20 bases. The CDR3 consists of 16 residues. The germline gives CDR1 LGHNA, CDR2 YNFKEQ. The CDR3 loop is CASSYFGANFDNEQFF. The CDR3 DNA follows: TGTGCCAGCAGTTACTTCGGGGCCAACTTCGACAATGAGCAGTTCTTC.

This clonotype was picked up many times. This chain uses TRBV3-1 with TRBJ2-3; D is perhaps TRBD2 (6 bases). The CDR3 runs to 15 residues. V gave up 3 bases and J gave up 0 bases, with 10 bases separating them. Germline loops: CDR1 LGHDT, CDR2 YNNKEL (reference sequence). The CDR3 reads CASSQGLRSTDTQYF. In DNA form, the CDR3 reads TGTGCCAGCAGCCAGGGACTGCGTAGCACAGATACGCAGTATTTT.

There are many counts of this clonotype. This chain joins TRBV6-4 and TRBJ2-1, with D uncertain. Germline V gene sequence: CDR1 MRHNA, CDR2 SNTAGT. V gave up 3 bases and J gave up 5 bases, with 14 bases separating them. This CDR3 region has 15 residues. The CDR3 protein is CASSEVGQQDNEQFF. The CDR3 DNA follows: TGTGCCAGCAGTGAAGTAGGGCAGCAGGACAATGAGCAGTTCTTC.

The chain is built from TRBV13 and TRBJ2-5; 7 bases line up with TRBD2. The junction had 8 bases not matched to a gene; V was cut back by 2 bases and J by 5 bases. CDR3 length: 15 residues. From germline, CDR1 is PRHDT and CDR2 FYEKMQ (reference sequence). This chain's CDR3 is CASSLTSEVGETQYF. CDR3 coding DNA: TGTGCCAGCAGCTTAACTAGCGAAGTAGGGGAGACCCAGTACTTC. The full variable domain, completed using reference TRBV13 and TRBJ2-5, is AAGVIQSPRHLIKEKRETATLKCYPIPRHDTVYWYQQGPGQDPQFLISFYEKMQSDKGSIPDRFSAQQFSDYHSELNMSSLELGDSALYFCASSLTSEVGETQYFGPGTRLLVL.

This clonotype has a count of ten or more. The chain couples TRBV9 to TRBJ2-1; D perhaps matches TRBD2 (6 bases). V was clipped by 0 bases and J by 8 bases, with 12 bases between them. This CDR3 has 14 residues. Germline lookup yields CDR1 SGDLS and CDR2 YYNGEE. This chain's CDR3 is CASSVVEGGDEQFF. CDR3 nucleotides: TGTGCCAGCAGCGTAGTAGAGGGCGGGGATGAGCAGTTCTTC.

The DNA for the CDR3 is TGTGCCACCAGTGAGATGGGGAGAGAGACCCAGTACTTC. It translates to CATSEMGRETQYF. This chain links TRBV24-1 with TRBJ2-5, with D possibly being TRBD2 (5 bases). Germline-derived CDR1 and CDR2 are KGHDR and SFDVKD. The V end lost 4 bases, the J end lost 4 bases, and 9 bases lay between the germline ends. The CDR3 runs to 13 residues.